The 24 T cell receptor beta chains below all came from one sample that was sequenced in a study of a mutant IDH1 vaccine in newly diagnosed glioma. Measured with immunoSEQ multiplex PCR; TCRdb has only the in-frame clones, and not every one. The sample lists fewer than 100,000 clones, roughly 89% occurring once. The time point denotes: baseline, week 1 (first vaccination visit). Sample treatment: pre-vaccination baseline after standard-of-care therapy. Sequenced material: PBMCs, taken from a glioma patient treated with radiotherapy, temozolomide or both. These receptors came from a woman between 45 and 60 years old with glioma.

This chain links TRBV11-2 with TRBJ2-1; perhaps TRBD2 as D (6 bases). CDR1 and CDR2 (germline): SGHAT, FQNNGV. The CDR3 totals 15 residues. Trimming removed 2 bases from V and 6 bases from J, with 14 bases in between. CDR3 in DNA: TGTGCCAGCAGCTTACTAGCGAAGGACTCCAATGAGCAGTTCTTC. Amino acids: CASSLLAKDSNEQFF.

The chain joins TRBV29-1 to TRBJ2-7, with 7 bases fitting TRBD2. CDR3 size: 13 residues. In germline, CDR1 is SQVTM, CDR2 ANQGSEA. The trim removed 4 bases at V and 2 bases at J, leaving 5 bases unmatched. The CDR3 DNA follows: TGCAGCGTTGTGGCTAGCGGTCCCTACGAGCAGTACTTC. This sequence encodes CSVVASGPYEQYF.

The rearrangement links TRBV29-1 to TRBJ2-5; D call uncertain. Deletions cut 4 bases from V and 2 bases from J, with 8 bases between. Germline-derived CDR1 and CDR2 are SQVTM and ANQGSEA. The CDR3 loop spans 12 amino acids. CDR3 sequence (DNA): TGCAGCGTTGCTGGAACGCAAGAGACCCAGTACTTC. This codes for CSVAGTQETQYF.

This chain connects TRBV15 to TRBJ2-5, with unresolved D. V dropped 1 base and J dropped 11 bases, with 11 bases sitting between them. The germline V gene encodes CDR1 LNHNV and CDR2 YYDKDF (reference sequence). CDR3 size: 12 residues. CDR3 in amino acids: CATSRGMRAQYF. DNA of the CDR3: TGTGCCACCAGCAGAGGTATGCGAGCGCAGTACTTC.

The rearrangement links TRBV18 to TRBJ1-1, with D perhaps TRBD1 (5 bases). CDR1 and CDR2 (germline): KGHSH, LQKENI. The V and J ends lost 3 bases and 0 bases respectively, with 11 bases between them. The CDR3 sequence is 15 residues long. The CDR3 DNA sequence: TGTGCCAGCTCACCTTCTATGACAGTGAACACTGAAGCTTTCTTT. It translates to CASSPSMTVNTEAFF.

In the case of this clone: One end of the junction fails to match germline, which may point to a read error. The V gene is TRBV7-7, the J gene TRBJ2-7; D possibly uses TRBD1 or TRBD2 (5 bases each). This CDR3 is 13 amino acids long. In germline, CDR1 is SSHAT, CDR2 FNYEAQ (reference sequence). The chain's CDR3 is CASSLGDRYEQYF. CDR3 DNA: TGTGCTAGCAGCTTAGGGGACCGCTACGAGCAGTACTTC.

On this clone itself: No DNA is shown, since the ends of the CDR3 on it are uncertain; the CDR3 is the one TCRdb lists. The chain has TRBV7-9 and TRBJ1-2. The CDR3 length equals 13 residues, ends included. Germline loops: CDR1 SEHNR, CDR2 FQNEAQ (reference sequence). CDR3 loop: CASSFGPGYGYTF.

CDR3 protein: CASSITGPPDYGYTF. Here the CDR3 DNA reads TGTGCCAGTAGTATAACAGGGCCCCCGGACTATGGCTACACCTTC. The V and J genes are TRBV19 and TRBJ1-2; perhaps TRBD1 as D (6 bases). Trimming shortened V by 2 bases and J by 3 bases, and 13 bases separated the two germline ends. The CDR3 spans 15 residues. Germline CDR1 reads LNHDA; CDR2 reads SQIVND (reference sequence).

The chain uses TRBV12-2 and TRBJ2-6; whether TRBD1, the table's D call, matches the DNA was not checked. TRBV12-2 is a known pseudogene. The CDR3 spans 14 residues. The chain's CDR3 is CASSSGSGANVLTF. In DNA, the CDR3 is TGTGCAAGTTCCTCAGGGTCTGGGGCCAACGTCCTGACTTTC.

This clone was recorded only once. As DNA, the CDR3 is TGCGCCAGCAGCCAAGGGACAGGGGGTCAGCCCCAGCATTTT. Its translation is CASSQGTGGQPQHF. This rearrangement joins TRBV5-1 to TRBJ1-5; the match to TRBD1 covers 11 bases. Germline V gives CDR1 SGHRS, CDR2 YFSETQ. CDR3 length: 14 amino acids. Losses at the gene ends were 4 bases for V and 6 bases for J; bases not matched to a gene: 3.

CDR3 sequence (DNA): TGTGCCAGCACCGTGCAACAGGGTGCTGGAGAGACCCAGTACTTC. Its translation is CASTVQQGAGETQYF. The chain couples TRBV5-3 to TRBJ2-5; possible D gene TRBD1, 6 bases. TRBV5-3 is recorded as an ORF, its role being uncertain. V lost 8 bases to trimming and J lost 4 bases, with 21 bases between them. This CDR3 comprises 15 residues.

The gene calls are TRBV9 and TRBJ2-1; 7 bases match TRBD2. The CDR3 spans 14 residues. CDR1 is SGDLS and CDR2 is YYNGEE in the germline V gene. Trimming at V came to 0 bases and at J to 8 bases, leaving 5 bases not matched to a gene. The DNA for the CDR3 is TGTGCCAGCAGCGTAGTTGCCGGGAGGCATGAGCAGTTCTTC. This codes for CASSVVAGRHEQFF.

The V call is TRBV20-1, the J call TRBJ2-7; D not resolved. V dropped 5 bases and J dropped 5 bases, with 10 bases sitting between them. The germline V gene encodes CDR1 DFQATT and CDR2 SNEGSKA (reference sequence). CDR3 length: 11 residues. The CDR3 DNA reads TGCAGTGCTCAGATGAAGGACGAGCAGTACTTC. Amino acids: CSAQMKDEQYF.

About this clone: Since a far larger clone is one base different, this is likely a read error. This chain joins TRBV5-1 and TRBJ2-5; perhaps TRBD1 as D (6 bases). The J call is uncertain, as TRBJ2-7 better fits the DNA end. The CDR3 extends over 13 amino acids. Germline V gives CDR1 SGHRS, CDR2 YFSETQ. DNA of the CDR3: TGCGCCAGCAGCTGGGACAAATCCTACGAGCAGTACTTC. This translates into CASSWDKSYEQYF.

The chain is built from TRBV9 and TRBJ2-3, with 7 bases lining up with TRBD2. V was pared by 0 bases and J by 0 bases, with 4 bases of the junction left unmatched. The CDR3 has 16 amino acids. The germline CDR1 and CDR2 sequences are SGDLS and YYNGEE. In nucleotides, the CDR3 is TGTGCCAGCAGCGTAGAGCGGGAAACTAGCACAGATACGCAGTATTTT. Amino acid sequence: CASSVERETSTDTQYF. Supplemented by reference TRBV9 and TRBJ2-3, the full variable domain reads DSGVTQTPKHLITATGQRVTLRCSPRSGDLSVYWYQQSLDQGLQFLIQYYNGEERAKGNILERFSAQQFPDLHSELNLSSLELGDSALYFCASSVERETSTDTQYFGPGTRLTVL.

V usage is TRBV10-2 and J usage is TRBJ2-7, with D tentatively TRBD1 or TRBD2 (5 bases each). Germline V gene lookup returns CDR1 WSHSY and CDR2 SAAADI. V lost 3 bases and J 3 bases, leaving 15 bases between the germline ends. This CDR3 comprises 15 residues. The CDR3 protein is CASSEPGPYGYEQYF. CDR3 nucleotide sequence: TGCGCCAGCAGTGAACCGGGACCCTACGGCTACGAGCAGTACTTC.

V usage is TRBV28 and J usage is TRBJ2-7, with D uncertain. There are 11 residues in the CDR3. Germline V CDR1 and CDR2: MDHEN, SYDVKM. V lost 7 bases and J 6 bases, leaving 10 bases between the germline ends. The CDR3 bases are TGTGCCAGCAAAGGCGCGCTCGAGCAGTACTTC. Translated, it gives CASKGALEQYF.

The chain joins TRBV27 to TRBJ1-2; TRBD1 aligns across 8 bases. Per germline, CDR1 MNHEY and CDR2 SMNVEV (reference sequence). V shed 4 bases, J shed 0 bases, and the junction held 4 bases outside the gene matches. This CDR3 region has 15 residues. CDR3 sequence (DNA): TGTGCCAGCAGTTCCGGACAGGGAGCTAACTATGGCTACACCTTC. Its translation: CASSSGQGANYGYTF.

This clone was seen just once. The chain joins TRBV5-1 to TRBJ1-2; 8 bases match TRBD1. Trimming removed 4 bases from V and 5 bases from J; junction bases left unmatched: 7. The CDR3 loop spans 14 amino acids. Germline values: CDR1 SGHRS, CDR2 YFSETQ. CDR3 protein: CASSEGGQGYGYTF. CDR3 in DNA: TGCGCCAGCAGCGAAGGCGGACAGGGTTATGGCTACACCTTC.

V and J are TRBV10-2 and TRBJ1-5; TRBD1 matches 10 bases. The CDR3 is 13 residues long. CDR1 WSHSY and CDR2 SAAADI come from the germline V gene. J gave up 7 bases and V 4 bases, and 1 base lay outside the gene matches. The DNA for the CDR3 is TGCGCCAGCAGTGGGGGACAGGGGCAGCCCCAGCATTTT. It encodes CASSGGQGQPQHF.

The chain employs TRBV19 and TRBJ2-7; 13 nucleotides agree with TRBD2. Germline assignment: CDR1 LNHDA and CDR2 SQIVND (reference sequence). The CDR3 sequence is 15 residues long. The J segment lost 5 bases and the V segment lost 7 bases, leaving 8 bases of the junction unmatched. This CDR3 is CASTLPGTSGDEQYF. DNA for the CDR3: TGTGCCAGTACCCTCCCCGGGACTAGCGGGGACGAGCAGTACTTC. Full variable domain (missing parts from reference TRBV19 and TRBJ2-7): DGGITQSPKYLFRKEGQNVTLSCEQNLNHDAMYWYRQDPGQGLRLIYYSQIVNDFQKGDIAEGYSVSREKKESFPLTVTSAQKNPTAFYLCASTLPGTSGDEQYFGPGTRLTVT.

The rearrangement uses TRBV28 and TRBJ2-7; no definite D call. The V and J ends lost 7 bases and 2 bases respectively, with 12 bases between them. The germline V gene encodes CDR1 MDHEN and CDR2 SYDVKM. This CDR3 is built from 13 residues. CDR3 in amino acids: CASKDSTPYEQYF. The CDR3 region has the DNA TGTGCCAGCAAAGACTCGACCCCCTACGAGCAGTACTTC.

J is TRBJ2-7 and V is TRBV20-1; D not resolved. V lost 5 bases to trimming and J lost 3 bases, with 5 bases between them. CDR3 size: 10 residues. In germline, CDR1 is DFQATT, CDR2 SNEGSKA (reference sequence). The CDR3 loop reads CSALDYEQYF. CDR3 bases: TGCAGTGCTCTCGACTACGAGCAGTACTTC.

The chain has TRBV9 and TRBJ2-2; 8 nucleotides align to TRBD2. The ends lost 0 bases at V and 4 bases at J; junction bases unmatched: 2. CDR3 length equals 15 residues. Germline V CDR1 and CDR2: SGDLS, YYNGEE. The DNA for the CDR3 is TGTGCCAGCAGCGTAGGCCTAGCGGGCACCGGGGAGCTGTTTTTT. It codes for CASSVGLAGTGELFF.